Below are 10 T cell receptor beta chains sequenced from a single sample in a study of T cell responses to AZD1222 COVID-19 vaccine. Produced via immunoSEQ multiplex PCR; TCRdb's table is partial and in-frame only. Of about 130,000 clones listed, around 90% were seen once; the top ten hold 0.85% to 1.3%. The sample consisted of peripheral blood, taken 28 days after the second AZD1222 dose. The source is an adult who received the AZD1222 COVID-19 vaccine.

The genes are TRBV7-8 and TRBJ2-7; 9 bases fit TRBD2. The V gene's germline CDR1 is SGHVS and CDR2 FQNEAQ. The V and J ends lost 5 bases and 2 bases, in that order; junction bases with no gene match: 7. CDR3 length equals 15 residues. In DNA form, the CDR3 reads TGTGCCAGCAGCGCCTCGACTAGCGGCCCCTACGAGCAGTACTTC. Amino acids: CASSASTSGPYEQYF.

The chain recombines TRBV7-8 with TRBJ1-5; 7 bases map to TRBD1. V lost 7 bases and J lost 7; bases outside the gene matches: 10. From germline, CDR1 is SGHVS and CDR2 FQNEAQ. The CDR3 consists of 14 residues. CDR3 coding DNA: TGTGCCAGCACCTCAAAGACAGGGAACCAGCCCCAGCATTTT. Translating it yields CASTSKTGNQPQHF.

This chain joins TRBV11-3 and TRBJ2-3, with 7 bases matching TRBD2. Germline V gene data show CDR1 as SGHNT and CDR2 as YENEEA. The J segment lost 4 bases and the V segment lost 3 bases, leaving 13 bases of the junction unmatched. The CDR3 runs to 17 residues. The chain's CDR3 is CASSLPPGRGGADTQYF. As DNA, the CDR3 is TGTGCCAGCAGCTTGCCCCCAGGGAGGGGCGGGGCAGATACGCAGTATTTT.

This chain uses TRBV27 with TRBJ1-5, with TRBD1 matching 10 bases. This CDR3 region has 16 residues. The J segment lost 4 bases and the V segment lost 6 bases, leaving 9 bases of the junction unmatched. The germline CDR1 and CDR2 sequences are MNHEY and SMNVEV (reference sequence). The CDR3 loop reads CASSPTGGDWNQPQHF. The CDR3 coding sequence is TGTGCCAGCAGCCCGACAGGGGGCGATTGGAATCAGCCCCAGCATTTT.

The chain links TRBV7-9 to TRBJ1-1; the D is unclear. The CDR3 loop spans 14 amino acids. V was clipped by 2 bases and J by 0 bases, with 7 bases between them. CDR1 is SEHNR, CDR2 FQNEAQ, per germline (reference sequence). This CDR3 is CASSLQTLNTEAFF. CDR3 coding DNA: TGTGCCAGCAGCTTACAGACCTTGAACACTGAAGCTTTCTTT.

V and J are TRBV10-2 and TRBJ1-1; D is unresolved. The CDR3 extends over 15 amino acids. V lost 2 bases and J lost 1, with 11 bases in between. Germline values: CDR1 WSHSY, CDR2 SAAADI. The CDR3 coding sequence is TGCGCCAGCAGTGAGCTCTCAGTCGCGAACACTGAAGCTTTCTTT. As protein: CASSELSVANTEAFF.

The gene calls are TRBV5-1 and TRBJ1-5; 8 nucleotides match TRBD1. Germline CDR1 is SGHRS and CDR2 is YFSETQ. The CDR3 runs to 16 residues. Trimming removed 0 bases from V and 6 bases from J; junction bases left unmatched: 8. This chain's CDR3 is CASSLGDRSGSQPQHF. The CDR3 nucleotides read TGCGCCAGCAGCTTGGGGGACAGGTCTGGGTCTCAGCCCCAGCATTTT.

This clone was found once. CDR3: CASSSGGPGGAFF. DNA for the CDR3: TGTGCCAGCAGCTCGGGAGGGCCGGGTGGAGCTTTCTTT. This chain links TRBV7-8 with TRBJ1-1; D remains ambiguous. The CDR3 sequence is 13 residues long. Looked up from germline, CDR1 is SGHVS and CDR2 is FQNEAQ. Trimming stripped 4 bases from V and 10 bases from J, with 16 bases between.

The chain couples TRBV18 to TRBJ1-5, with D tentatively TRBD1 (6 bases). V shed 5 bases and J shed 2 bases, with 16 bases lying between them. Germline values: CDR1 KGHSH, CDR2 LQKENI. The CDR3 has 16 amino acids. The chain's CDR3 is CASSAIQGNGNQPQHF. The CDR3, as DNA: TGTGCCAGCTCAGCAATTCAGGGGAATGGCAATCAGCCCCAGCATTTT.

The gene calls are TRBV9 and TRBJ2-1; D might be TRBD2 (5 bases). V was clipped by 0 bases and J by 0 bases, with 10 bases between them. The CDR3 has 16 residues. Germline assignment: CDR1 SGDLS and CDR2 YYNGEE. CDR3 bases: TGTGCCAGCAGCGTAGGGTACGGGGTCTCCTACAATGAGCAGTTCTTC. It translates to CASSVGYGVSYNEQFF.